These 4 T cell receptor beta chains were sequenced from one sample in a study of radiotherapy plus CTLA-4 blockade in lung cancer. TCRdb's copy holds only in-frame clones and misses some; the assay was immunoSEQ multiplex PCR. The sample lists some 49,000 clones, 70% to 90% seen once, with about 27% in the top ten. The material was peripheral blood, obtained from a patient treated with radiotherapy plus ipilimumab. The receptors originated from a human donor with non-small cell lung cancer whose response to radiotherapy plus ipilimumab could not be evaluated.

The genes are TRBV11-2 and TRBJ1-1; perhaps TRBD1 as D (5 bases). This CDR3 has 14 residues. Germline V lookup: CDR1 SGHAT, CDR2 FQNNGV. Trimming removed 5 bases at V and 3 bases at J, with 13 bases between. The CDR3 sequence is CASSLGGTYTEAFF. The CDR3 DNA reads TGTGCCAGCAGCCTCGGGGGGACCTACACTGAAGCTTTCTTT.

The CDR3 bases are TGTGCCAGCAGTTTAGTGGGACAATATCAGCCCCAGCATTTT. Encoded protein: CASSLVGQYQPQHF. The genes are TRBV27 and TRBJ1-5, with D possibly TRBD1 on 6 matching bases. The CDR3 spans 14 residues. V shed 2 bases and J shed 5 bases, with 10 bases lying between them. Germline V CDR1 and CDR2: MNHEY, SMNVEV (reference sequence).

This chain connects TRBV11-3 to TRBJ2-5, with TRBD1 matching over 7 bases. CDR1 and CDR2 from the germline V gene are SGHNT and YENEEA. This CDR3 region has 12 residues. V shed 5 bases, J shed 5 bases, and the junction held 2 bases outside the gene matches. This CDR3 reads CASSRQGETQYF. DNA for the CDR3: TGTGCCAGCAGCCGACAGGGCGAGACCCAGTACTTC.

The rearrangement uses TRBV7-9 and TRBJ2-1, with TRBD1 identical over 7 bases. The CDR3 sequence is 15 residues long. Germline V gene lookup returns CDR1 SEHNR and CDR2 FQNEAQ (reference sequence). Trimming took 4 bases from V and 4 from J; bases not matched to a gene: 7. CDR3 DNA sequence: TGTGCCAGCAGCTCGTTGGGACAGATATACAATGAGCAGTTCTTC. Protein sequence: CASSSLGQIYNEQFF.